Presented here are 19 T cell receptor beta chains from one specimen sequenced in a study of PD-1 blockade in classical Hodgkin lymphoma (dated by TCRdb to about 2020). The library was built by means of the immunoSEQ multiplex PCR assay. Entries here come from immuneACCESS through TCRdb and include only in-frame sequences with V and J called. Some clones fail to appear in such tables; in the studies checked, an unresolved V gene covers under half of the shortfall, and the cause of the remainder is unknown. Here the sample has 90,000 to 95,000 clones; roughly 89% occur a single time. The leading ten clones occupy roughly 10% of the sample. Reading the label with the study, this specimen's time point is: cycle 2 day 1 (C2D1) of nivolumab. Every trial patient had relapsed after autologous stem cell transplantation, and cohorts A, B and C differed in prior brentuximab vedotin exposure. The sequencing used peripheral blood mononuclear cells (PBMCs), collected before the second cycle of nivolumab. These receptors all stem from a human donor with classical Hodgkin lymphoma.

The chain combines TRBV21-1 with TRBJ1-3; the D call TRBD1 from the table was never checked on the DNA. TRBV21-1 is annotated as a pseudogene. The CDR3 covers 16 residues. CDR3 nucleotides: TGTGCCAGCACCCTATCCCTCCAGGGGGCTGGAAACACCATATATTTT. Translating it yields CASTLSLQGAGNTIYF.

The CDR3 DNA is TGTGCCAGCAGTTTACTAGCGGGACGTCGAGATACGCAGTATTTT. It yields the protein CASSLLAGRRDTQYF. The chain joins TRBV27 to TRBJ2-3; 9 bases line up with TRBD2. With V trimmed by 2 bases and J by 5 bases, 5 bases remained unmatched. The CDR3 is 15 amino acids. Germline CDR1 reads MNHEY; CDR2 reads SMNVEV (reference sequence).

This chain links TRBV10-1 with TRBJ1-4; a weak D match, TRBD1 (6 bases). The V end lost 4 bases, the J end lost 4 bases, and 13 bases lay between the germline ends. This CDR3 comprises 15 residues. Germline-derived CDR1 and CDR2 are WNHNN and SYGVQD (reference sequence). The CDR3: CASSGGGTLNEKLFF. The CDR3 region has the DNA TGCGCCAGCAGTGGAGGGGGGACACTTAATGAAAAACTGTTTTTT.

V gene TRBV9 combines with J gene TRBJ2-1; D ambiguous. The V gene's germline CDR1 is SGDLS and CDR2 YYNGEE. The CDR3 spans 15 residues. Trimming stripped 2 bases from V and 6 bases from J, with 15 bases between. CDR3 DNA: TGTGCCAGCAGCGTCTCTTTTCCCCAACGCAATGAGCAGTTCTTC. Its translation: CASSVSFPQRNEQFF.

The chain employs TRBV12-2 and TRBJ2-3; TRBD2 is the table's D call, not checked against the DNA. TRBV12-2 is annotated as a pseudogene. The CDR3 contains 21 residues. CDR3 sequence reads: CASRLARGTTKSGLWPHTQYF. The CDR3 DNA follows: TGTGCAAGTCGCTTAGCGCGTGGGACCACCAAGTCCGGACTATGGCCCCATACGCAGTATTTT.

This sequence joins TRBV28 and TRBJ1-2, with 11 bases matching TRBD1. V trimming: 5 bases; J trimming: 4 bases; junction bases outside the gene matches: 6. CDR3 length: 15 residues. The germline CDR1 and CDR2 sequences are MDHEN and SYDVKM. For the CDR3, the DNA is TGTGCCAGCAGTATAGGGACAGGGGGAGGCTATGGCTACACCTTC. This encodes CASSIGTGGGYGYTF.

The chain has TRBV5-8 and TRBJ2-3; D unresolved. V lost 1 base to trimming and J lost 0 bases, with 0 bases between them. Germline V CDR1 and CDR2: SGHTS, YDEGEE. The CDR3 contains 12 residues. For the CDR3, the DNA is TGTGCCAGCAGCTTGAGCACAGATACGCAGTATTTT. Encoded protein: CASSLSTDTQYF.

V usage is TRBV4-2 and J usage is TRBJ2-1, with a weak D call TRBD2 (5 bases). Trimming stripped 1 base from V and 9 bases from J, with 13 bases between. The CDR3 extends over 14 amino acids. Germline loops: CDR1 LGHNA, CDR2 YNFKEQ. The CDR3 nucleotides are TGTGCCAGCAGCCAAGGGTCCGCAAGCGGTGAGCAGTTCTTC. Translating it yields CASSQGSASGEQFF.

Remarks on this clone: Relative to the germline gene, one junction end is altered; a read error may explain this. The chain has TRBV7-9 and TRBJ1-1; D unclear. The CDR3 length is 14 residues. The V gene's germline CDR1 is SEHNR and CDR2 FQNEAQ (reference sequence). The CDR3 spells CANSWEGLNTEAFF. CDR3 in DNA: TGTGCCAACAGCTGGGAGGGTCTGAACACTGAAGCTTTCTTT.

The J gene is TRBJ2-3, the V gene TRBV30; 7 bases match TRBD1. J lost 7 bases, V lost 3 bases, and 16 bases had no gene match. Germline CDR1 is GTSNPN and CDR2 is SVGIG (reference sequence). The CDR3 contains 16 residues. The CDR3 DNA reads TGTGCCTGGAGGTCAGGATCGGCAGGGGGATATTATACGCAGTATTTT. This encodes CAWRSGSAGGYYTQYF.

The chain is built from TRBV10-3 and TRBJ1-2; D gene unclear. CDR1 is ENHRY, CDR2 SYGVKD, per germline. V dropped 4 bases and J dropped 5 bases, with 14 bases sitting between them. There are 14 residues in the CDR3. DNA for the CDR3: TGTGCCATCAGTGCCGGACGGACTATTTATGGCTACACCTTC. Translating it yields CAISAGRTIYGYTF.

The chain's CDR3 is CASSQESRNTDTQYF. In DNA form, the CDR3 reads TGTGCCAGCAGCCAAGAGTCGCGGAACACAGATACGCAGTATTTT. The J gene is TRBJ2-3, the V gene TRBV4-2, with unresolved D. CDR1 and CDR2 from the germline V gene are LGHNA and YNFKEQ. V was pared by 0 bases and J by 2 bases, with 9 bases between. The CDR3 spans 15 residues.

The V and J genes are TRBV28 and TRBJ1-1, with TRBD1 matching over 7 bases. After removal of 5 bases from V and 0 bases from J, the junction contained 9 bases not matched to a gene. This CDR3 has 16 residues. The V gene's germline CDR1 is MDHEN and CDR2 SYDVKM. CDR3: CASSASQGQMNTEAFF. In DNA form, the CDR3 reads TGTGCCAGCAGTGCCTCCCAGGGACAGATGAACACTGAAGCTTTCTTT.

In DNA, the CDR3 is TGTGCCAGCAGTGAAGCGCTGGGGCTAGCGGAGGAGACCCAGTACTTC. Its translation: CASSEALGLAEETQYF. This chain joins TRBV2 and TRBJ2-5; 7 bases agree with TRBD2. The length of the CDR3 is 16 residues. V lost 0 bases, J lost 5 bases, and 9 bases stayed unmatched. Germline CDR1 reads SNHLY; CDR2 reads FYNNEI.

V and J are TRBV18 and TRBJ2-1; perhaps TRBD2 as D (6 bases). V lost 5 bases to trimming and J lost 0 bases, with 14 bases between them. The V gene's germline CDR1 is KGHSH and CDR2 LQKENI. The CDR3 is 16 residues long. The CDR3 is CASSEDVGGSYNEQFF. The CDR3 nucleotides are TGTGCCAGCTCAGAGGATGTGGGAGGCTCCTACAATGAGCAGTTCTTC.

This clone showed up just a few times. The chain has TRBV14 and TRBJ2-4, with no clear D. Looked up from germline, CDR1 is SGHDN and CDR2 is FVKESK. Trimming took 5 bases from V and 11 from J, leaving 13 bases between them. CDR3 length equals 12 residues. The CDR3 here is CASSSLVDLQYF. The CDR3 DNA reads TGTGCCAGCAGCTCCCTAGTAGACCTTCAGTACTTC.

This sequence joins TRBV7-2 and TRBJ2-3; TRBD1 matches 8 bases. Germline V gene sequence: CDR1 SGHTA, CDR2 FQGNSA. V lost 8 bases and J lost 7; bases outside the gene matches: 2. The CDR3 loop spans 11 amino acids. This CDR3 reads CASRTGYTQYF. CDR3 DNA: TGTGCCAGCCGGACAGGGTATACGCAGTATTTT. The variable domain in full, with the rest retrieved from reference TRBV7-2 and TRBJ2-3, is GAGVSQSPSNKVTEKGKDVELRCDPISGHTALYWYRQSLGQGLEFLIYFQGNSAPDKSGLPSDRFSAERTGGSVSTLTIQRTQQEDSAVYLCASRTGYTQYFGPGTRLTVL.

This clone has a handful of counts. This chain connects TRBV18 to TRBJ1-1, with D unclear. This CDR3 is 12 amino acids long. In germline, CDR1 is KGHSH, CDR2 LQKENI. The V and J ends lost 3 bases and 6 bases respectively, with 8 bases between them. The CDR3 region has the DNA TGTGCCAGCTCACCTCCTAATTCTGAAGCTTTCTTT. Its protein product is CASSPPNSEAFF. Together with reference TRBV18 and TRBJ1-1, the CDR3 gives the full variable domain: NAGVMQNPRHLVRRRGQEARLRCSPMKGHSHVYWYRQLPEEGLKFMVYLQKENIIDESGMPKERFSAEFPKEGPSILRIQQVVRGDSAAYFCASSPPNSEAFFGQGTRLTVV.

The chain joins TRBV10-2 to TRBJ1-6; D is undetermined. Deletions cut 4 bases from V and 10 bases from J, with 11 bases between. The V gene's germline CDR1 is WSHSY and CDR2 SAAADI. This CDR3 contains 13 residues. The chain's CDR3 is CASSGALGSPLHF. For the CDR3, the DNA is TGCGCCAGCAGTGGGGCCTTGGGGTCACCCCTCCACTTT.